One and the same sample provided the 21 T cell receptor beta chains below, sequenced in a study of regulatory T cells in long-lasting Graves disease. Indicated time point: newly diagnosed GD, antithyroid drugs for less than 3 months. Isolated PBMC RNA provided the starting material for the TCR library. CDR3 regions were amplified by Arm-PCR using iRepertoire HTBI primers to build TCR beta libraries. TCRdb processed the multiplex PCR reads anew with MiXCR; each CDR3 protein has one entry. The sample lists approximately 440,000 distinct CDR3 sequences; roughly 15% were seen once. These sequences were also reported in another study, on T cells in Graves' hyperthyroidism and ophthalmopathy.

The source material was peripheral blood mononuclear cells (PBMCs), sampled at new diagnosis, from a patient treated with antithyroid drugs. The origin of the receptors is a man in his forties with Graves disease.

This clonotype was counted a few times. The chain uses TRBV29-1 and TRBJ2-1; 8 bases map to TRBD1. The trim removed 3 bases at V and 6 bases at J, leaving 4 bases unmatched. Germline assignment: CDR1 SQVTM and CDR2 ANQGSEA. The CDR3 covers 13 residues. The CDR3 reads CSVDRTGSNEQFF. The CDR3 region has the DNA TGCAGCGTTGACAGGACAGGGTCCAATGAGCAGTTCTTC.

This clonotype was counted a few times. The rearrangement joins TRBV28 to TRBJ2-2; 8 bases are shared with TRBD1. The CDR3 runs to 15 residues. Unmatched junction bases numbered 9, after V lost 5 bases and J lost 7 bases. Germline V lookup: CDR1 MDHEN, CDR2 SYDVKM. CDR3 in amino acids: CASSPRQGMGGELFF. CDR3 nucleotides: TGTGCCAGCAGTCCACGACAGGGGATGGGCGGGGAGCTGTTTTTT.

This clonotype was seen repeatedly, ten times or more. V gene TRBV20-1 combines with J gene TRBJ2-5; D unresolved. The CDR3 contains 11 residues. Germline V lookup: CDR1 DFQATT, CDR2 SNEGSKA (reference sequence). V gave up 5 bases and J gave up 4 bases, with 8 bases separating them. This chain's CDR3 is CSAPGRETQYF. As DNA, the CDR3 is TGCAGTGCTCCAGGAAGAGAGACCCAGTACTTC.

At least ten counts were recorded for this clonotype. The chain has TRBV28 and TRBJ1-1; D is undetermined. There are 12 residues in the CDR3. Germline V gene sequence: CDR1 MDHEN, CDR2 SYDVKM. V was cut by 7 bases and J by 3 bases, with 9 bases left in between. The CDR3 DNA sequence: TGTGCCAGCACCTCGTGGTACACTGAAGCTTTCTTT. Its protein product is CASTSWYTEAFF.

This clonotype was seen at least ten times. The chain joins TRBV7-2 to TRBJ1-4, with 9 nucleotides matching TRBD1. The CDR3 has 15 amino acids. V dropped 2 bases and J dropped 10; count of bases not matched to a gene: 8. Germline CDR1 is SGHTA and CDR2 is FQGNSA. DNA for the CDR3: TGTGCCAGCAGCTTACCTGGACAGGGGCTAGGAAAACTGTTTTTT. Translation gives CASSLPGQGLGKLFF.

The chain joins TRBV6-1 to TRBJ2-3; no clear D. V lost 7 bases to trimming and J lost 1 base, with 9 bases between them. CDR3 size: 13 residues. Germline values: CDR1 MNHNS, CDR2 SASEGT. The chain's CDR3 is CASKGKGTDTQYF. DNA of the CDR3: TGTGCCAGCAAGGGCAAAGGCACAGATACGCAGTATTTT.

In its sample, this clonotype was seen many times. This chain links TRBV7-9 with TRBJ2-5; D remains ambiguous. V lost 4 bases, J lost 5 bases, and 11 bases lay in between. The CDR3 loop spans 13 amino acids. Germline-derived CDR1 and CDR2 are SEHNR and FQNEAQ (reference sequence). CDR3 DNA sequence: TGTGCCAGCAGCTCCCCCTTGGGGGAGACCCAGTACTTC. It specifies CASSSPLGETQYF.

This clonotype came up many times. The rearrangement joins TRBV2 to TRBJ2-7; 7 positions match TRBD1. Germline lookup yields CDR1 SNHLY and CDR2 FYNNEI. J was trimmed by 3 bases and V by 5 bases; bases with no gene match: 4. The CDR3 runs to 13 residues. CDR3 sequence reads: CASSFDRVYEQYF. For the CDR3, the DNA is TGTGCCAGCAGTTTCGACAGGGTCTACGAGCAGTACTTC.

The table lists this clonotype with a few counts. The chain couples TRBV6-2 or TRBV6-3 to TRBJ2-7; D gene ambiguous. CDR1 is MNHEY and CDR2 is SVGEGT in the germline V gene. The ends were cut back, 4 bases at V and 7 bases at J, with 8 bases in the middle. The CDR3 totals 11 residues. Written as DNA, the CDR3 is TGTGCCAGCAGTTCCCTAGTTGAGCAGTACTTC. It yields the protein CASSSLVEQYF.

The chain recombines TRBV7-9 with TRBJ2-1, with TRBD2 matching over 11 bases. V lost 7 bases and J lost 8; bases outside the gene matches: 13. This CDR3 spans 16 amino acids. The germline CDR1 and CDR2 sequences are SEHNR and FQNEAQ (reference sequence). CDR3 bases: TGTGCCAGCACCCTGGAGACTAGCGGGAAAGGACATGAGCAGTTCTTC. This gives the protein CASTLETSGKGHEQFF.

The V and J genes are TRBV7-3 and TRBJ1-2; D might be TRBD1 (6 bases). Germline V lookup: CDR1 SGHTA, CDR2 FQGTGA. With 2 bases removed from V and 0 bases from J, the gap between germline ends came to 19 bases. This CDR3 is built from 18 residues. CDR3 DNA: TGTGCCAGCAGCTTAGACGGTGGAGTGACAGGTTCTAACTATGGCTACACCTTC. It translates to CASSLDGGVTGSNYGYTF.

This clonotype has at least ten counts. The chain links TRBV24-1 to TRBJ2-7; D is possibly TRBD1 (6 bases). With 3 bases removed from V and 1 base from J, the gap between germline ends came to 12 bases. CDR3 length: 15 amino acids. CDR1 KGHDR and CDR2 SFDVKD come from the germline V gene. CDR3 loop: CATSDPTGTSYEQYF. As DNA, the CDR3 is TGTGCCACCAGTGATCCGACCGGGACATCCTACGAGCAGTACTTC.

The CDR3 reads CASSTDPSGGEQYF. CDR3 DNA sequence: TGTGCCAGTAGTACGGACCCCTCTGGGGGAGAGCAGTACTTC. The chain has TRBV19 and TRBJ2-7, with D tentatively TRBD1 or TRBD2 (5 bases each). From germline, CDR1 is LNHDA and CDR2 SQIVND (reference sequence). Between the trimmed V and J ends, which lost 4 bases and 7 bases, there was a span of 17 bases. The CDR3 length is 14 residues.

This clonotype has ten or more counts. The chain links TRBV5-1 to TRBJ2-1; 7 bases map to TRBD2. Germline V CDR1 and CDR2: SGHRS, YFSETQ. CDR3 length: 16 residues. The V segment lost 0 bases and the J segment 4 bases; nucleotides outside the gene matches: 7. The CDR3 region is CASSLGGGTSYNEQFF. The DNA for the CDR3 is TGCGCCAGCAGCTTGGGGGGAGGGACCAGTTACAATGAGCAGTTCTTC.

This clonotype was picked up many times. In DNA form, the CDR3 reads TGCGCCAGCAGCCGGGGACTAGCGGGAGGGCTTATTAATGAGCAGTTCTTC. Its protein is CASSRGLAGGLINEQFF. This rearrangement joins TRBV5-1 to TRBJ2-1, with 16 bases lining up with TRBD2. Germline V CDR1 and CDR2: SGHRS, YFSETQ. The CDR3 spans 17 residues. V shed 4 bases and J 7 bases; nucleotides not matched to a gene: 8. Full variable domain (rest looked up from reference TRBV5-1 and TRBJ2-1): KAGVTQTPRYLIKTRGQQVTLSCSPISGHRSVSWYQQTPGQGLQFLFEYFSETQRNKGNFPGRFSGRQFSNSRSEMNVSTLELGDSALYLCASSRGLAGGLINEQFFGPGTRLTVL.

This clonotype was seen at least ten times. The rearrangement links TRBV18 to TRBJ2-5, with no clear D. In germline, CDR1 is KGHSH, CDR2 LQKENI. This CDR3 is 14 amino acids long. V lost 4 bases and J lost 2, with 11 bases in between. DNA of the CDR3: TGTGCCAGCTCACTAGACGGACCGCAAGAGACCCAGTACTTC. Amino acids: CASSLDGPQETQYF.

This clonotype was observed at least ten times. The genes are TRBV28 and TRBJ1-5, with a tentative D call TRBD1 (5 bases). This CDR3 comprises 14 residues. From germline, CDR1 is MDHEN and CDR2 SYDVKM. V was shortened by 4 bases and J by 0 bases, with 7 bases between the two germline ends. The CDR3 here is CASSSDISNQPQHF. DNA of the CDR3: TGTGCCAGCAGTTCGGACATTAGCAATCAGCCCCAGCATTTT. The full variable domain, completed using reference TRBV28 and TRBJ1-5, is DVKVTQSSRYLVKRTGEKVFLECVQDMDHENMFWYRQDPGLGLRLIYFSYDVKMKEKGDIPEGYSVSREKKERFSLILESASTNQTSMYLCASSSDISNQPQHFGDGTRLSIL.

The chain carries TRBV18 and TRBJ2-1; 8 bases align to TRBD2. V was clipped by 8 bases and J by 7 bases; unmatched bases: 7. CDR3 length equals 13 residues. Germline V gene sequence: CDR1 KGHSH, CDR2 LQKENI. The CDR3 bases are TGTGCCAGCCAAGCGGGAGCGCCGAATGAGCAGTTCTTC. The encoded protein is CASQAGAPNEQFF.

This clonotype appeared many times. The DNA of the CDR3 is TGTGCCAGCAGTTTGGGAGGGGCTGTAGATACGCAGTATTTT. It is translated as CASSLGGAVDTQYF. This rearrangement joins TRBV28 to TRBJ2-3; 7 bases align to TRBD2. This CDR3 region has 14 residues. The germline gives CDR1 MDHEN, CDR2 SYDVKM. V lost 3 bases, J lost 5 bases, and 5 bases stayed unmatched.

The rearrangement links TRBV19 to TRBJ2-1; D is possibly TRBD1 (9 bases). This CDR3 contains 18 residues. The ends were cut back, 3 bases at V and 5 bases at J, with 23 bases in the middle. Germline CDR1 is LNHDA and CDR2 is SQIVND (reference sequence). The CDR3 nucleotides read TGTGCCAGTAGTATTGGGACAGGGTCAGCGGGAGACCACAATGAGCAGTTCTTC. It translates to CASSIGTGSAGDHNEQFF.

This clonotype has a count of ten or more. This chain's CDR3 is CASSLSVFTYEQYF. CDR3 nucleotides: TGTGCCAGCAGCTTATCGGTTTTCACCTACGAGCAGTACTTC. V gene TRBV7-6 combines with J gene TRBJ2-7; no reliable D call. The CDR3 consists of 14 residues. V shed 2 bases and J shed 2 bases, with 10 bases lying between them. Germline lookup yields CDR1 SGHVS and CDR2 FNYEAQ.